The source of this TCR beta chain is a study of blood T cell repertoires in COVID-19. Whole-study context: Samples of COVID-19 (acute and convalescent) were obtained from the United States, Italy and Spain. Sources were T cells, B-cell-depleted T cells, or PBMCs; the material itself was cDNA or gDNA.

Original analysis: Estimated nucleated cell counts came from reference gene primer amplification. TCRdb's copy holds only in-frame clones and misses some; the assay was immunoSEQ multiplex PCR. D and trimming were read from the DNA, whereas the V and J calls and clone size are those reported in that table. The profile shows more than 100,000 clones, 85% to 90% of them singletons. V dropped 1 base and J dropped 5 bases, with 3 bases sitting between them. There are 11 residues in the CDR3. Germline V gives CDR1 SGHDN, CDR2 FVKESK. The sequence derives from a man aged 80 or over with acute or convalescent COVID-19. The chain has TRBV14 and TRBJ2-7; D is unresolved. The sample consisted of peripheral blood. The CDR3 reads CASSQVNEQYF. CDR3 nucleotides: TGTGCCAGCAGCCAAGTTAACGAGCAGTACTTC.